The 25 T cell receptor beta chains in this list originate from one sample, sequenced in a study of T cells in Graves' hyperthyroidism and ophthalmopathy. Researchers amplified the TCR beta CDR3 regions from RNA transcripts. The TCR CDR3 was amplified in a first-round RT-PCR using the HTBI primer set. From the multiplex PCR reads, TCRdb called clonotypes with MiXCR, one entry per CDR3 protein. Among some 560,000 distinct CDR3 sequences listed, about 15% were seen once. The sequenced sample consisted of blood. The source of these receptors is a woman aged 40-49 years with Graves' hyperthyroidism.

This clonotype was observed at least ten times. This rearrangement joins TRBV7-9 to TRBJ2-7, with 7 bases matching TRBD2. Germline trimming cut 5 bases from V and 4 bases from J; bases unmatched to any gene: 14. CDR3 length: 16 amino acids. CDR1 is SEHNR, CDR2 FQNEAQ, per germline (reference sequence). CDR3 bases: TGTGCCAGCAGCCCGGGACTACGATTAACTATTTACGAGCAGTACTTC. Amino acids: CASSPGLRLTIYEQYF.

The chain has TRBV14 and TRBJ2-7, with 7 bases identical to TRBD2. The germline V gene has CDR1 SGHDN and CDR2 FVKESK. The ends lost 2 bases at V and 2 bases at J; junction bases unmatched: 9. There are 16 residues in the CDR3. The CDR3 nucleotides are TGTGCCAGCAGCCAATTGGAAGCGGGGAATACCTACGAGCAGTACTTC. The encoded protein is CASSQLEAGNTYEQYF.

This clonotype was counted ten times or more. The chain employs TRBV12-3 or TRBV12-4 and TRBJ2-5; D might be TRBD2 (6 bases). The CDR3 loop spans 11 amino acids. The ends were cut back, 5 bases at V and 7 bases at J, with 8 bases in the middle. This chain's CDR3 is CASSAGPTQYF. The DNA of the CDR3 is TGTGCCAGCAGTGCGGGACCGACCCAGTACTTC.

The chain joins TRBV15 to TRBJ2-7; the D gene is possibly TRBD2 (6 bases). The V gene's germline CDR1 is LNHNV and CDR2 YYDKDF (reference sequence). The V end lost 3 bases, the J end lost 3 bases, and 15 bases lay between the germline ends. The CDR3 runs to 15 residues. CDR3 residues: CATSSPMEGLYEQYF. As DNA, the CDR3 is TGTGCCACCAGCAGCCCCATGGAGGGGCTCTACGAGCAGTACTTC.

Details on this clonotype: A much larger clone differs by one base, so this may be a read error. In DNA, the CDR3 is TGTGCCAGCAGTTGGGGGACAGGGAGAGGCGAAGCTTCCTTT. It encodes CASSWGTGRGEASF. The V gene is TRBV28, the J gene TRBJ1-1; TRBD1 agrees at 9 bases. Germline CDR1 reads MDHEN; CDR2 reads SYDVKM. CDR3 length: 14 residues.

Points on this clonotype: With a much larger clone just one base away, this may be a read error. The J gene is TRBJ2-5, the V gene TRBV20-1, with TRBD2 as a possible D gene (6 bases). Trimming took off 8 bases at V and 2 bases at J, with 21 bases between the two ends. Germline assignment: CDR1 DFQATT and CDR2 SNEGSKA (reference sequence). The CDR3 loop spans 15 amino acids. The CDR3 nucleotides read TGCAGTACAATGAACGGGAGCTCAAAACAAGAGACCCAGTACTTC. Its translation is CSTMNGSSKQETQYF.

This clonotype occurred many times. V and J are TRBV30 and TRBJ2-5; D gene ambiguous. Germline CDR1 reads GTSNPN; CDR2 reads SVGIG (reference sequence). The V and J ends lost 1 base and 1 base respectively, with 7 bases between them. The CDR3 is 13 residues long. This CDR3 is CAWSAGLQETQYF. DNA for the CDR3: TGTGCCTGGAGTGCGGGCCTCCAAGAGACCCAGTACTTC.

The V and J genes are TRBV7-9 and TRBJ2-1; 8 nucleotides line up with TRBD1. J was trimmed by 0 bases and V by 5 bases; bases with no gene match: 6. The germline V gene has CDR1 SEHNR and CDR2 FQNEAQ (reference sequence). The CDR3 spans 16 residues. CDR3 in DNA: TGTGCCAGCAGCCCCAGACAGGGGTCCTCCTACAATGAGCAGTTCTTC. It yields the protein CASSPRQGSSYNEQFF.

This clonotype was seen a few times. CDR3: CASSPPGARTGDRNEQFF. DNA of the CDR3: TGTGCCAGCAGCCCACCCGGGGCAAGGACAGGGGACCGCAATGAGCAGTTCTTC. This sequence joins TRBV7-3 and TRBJ2-1; 9 nucleotides agree with TRBD1. The CDR3 runs to 18 residues. With V trimmed by 5 bases and J by 6 bases, 17 bases remained unmatched. In germline, CDR1 is SGHTA, CDR2 FQGTGA.

The chain carries TRBV12-3 or TRBV12-4 and TRBJ1-5, with TRBD1 as a possible D gene (6 bases). The CDR3 covers 15 residues. V gave up 2 bases and J gave up 4 bases, with 12 bases separating them. CDR3 sequence (DNA): TGTGCCAGCAGTTTAACCGCCACAGGGAATCAGCCCCAGCATTTT. This translates into CASSLTATGNQPQHF.

The V call is TRBV2, the J call TRBJ2-7; the D is unclear. V lost 8 bases, J lost 0 bases, and 11 bases lay in between. The V gene's germline CDR1 is SNHLY and CDR2 FYNNEI. The CDR3 loop spans 13 amino acids. The CDR3 DNA follows: TGTGCCAGCCAGGACCTCCGCTCCTACGAGCAGTACTTC. Translation gives CASQDLRSYEQYF.

This clonotype occurred many times. The gene calls are TRBV12-3 or TRBV12-4 and TRBJ2-1; TRBD2 agrees at 9 bases. CDR3 length equals 15 residues. Germline trimming cut 5 bases from V and 7 bases from J; bases unmatched to any gene: 9. The CDR3 reads CASSERPLAGNEQFF. The CDR3, as DNA: TGTGCCAGCAGTGAACGACCTCTAGCGGGGAATGAGCAGTTCTTC.

This clonotype was picked up many times. The rearrangement links TRBV28 to TRBJ2-6; TRBD1 might be the D (6 bases). The length of the CDR3 is 15 residues. The germline V gene encodes CDR1 MDHEN and CDR2 SYDVKM. Between the trimmed V and J ends, which lost 3 bases and 2 bases, there was a span of 8 bases. CDR3 residues: CASSFRGTGANVLTF. Here the CDR3 DNA reads TGTGCCAGCAGTTTCAGGGGCACTGGGGCCAACGTCCTGACTTTC.

The table lists this clonotype with many counts. This chain connects TRBV12-3 or TRBV12-4 to TRBJ2-7; 7 bases line up with TRBD1. The CDR3 is 14 residues long. The V and J ends lost 8 bases and 3 bases, in that order; junction bases with no gene match: 10. The CDR3 region is CASSLGTVIYEQYF. The CDR3 DNA follows: TGTGCCAGCTCCCTCGGGACAGTTATCTACGAGCAGTACTTC.

This clonotype appeared a few times. The rearrangement joins TRBV5-6 to TRBJ2-5; tentatively, D is TRBD1 (6 bases). Germline V gene lookup returns CDR1 SGHDT and CDR2 YYEEEE. CDR3 length equals 17 residues. The germline V and J ends were trimmed by 0 bases and 0 bases, with 15 bases remaining between them. The CDR3 DNA sequence: TGTGCCAGCAGCTTGGAGGCAGGGGCCCTGTACCAAGAGACCCAGTACTTC. This sequence encodes CASSLEAGALYQETQYF.

J is TRBJ2-1 and V is TRBV30; 12 positions agree with TRBD2. V gave up 3 bases and J gave up 6 bases; unmatched junction bases: 3. The CDR3 loop spans 14 amino acids. From germline, CDR1 is GTSNPN and CDR2 SVGIG (reference sequence). The CDR3 DNA follows: TGTGCCTGGAGACTGACTAGCGGGAGCAATGAGCAGTTCTTC. It is translated as CAWRLTSGSNEQFF.

V and J are TRBV19 and TRBJ1-1; D might be TRBD1 (6 bases). The germline V gene encodes CDR1 LNHDA and CDR2 SQIVND (reference sequence). This CDR3 is built from 14 residues. V was pared by 6 bases and J by 1 base, with 12 bases between. The CDR3: CASRTGAKNTEAFF. The CDR3 DNA reads TGTGCCAGTAGGACAGGAGCTAAGAACACTGAAGCTTTCTTT.

The V call is TRBV24-1, the J call TRBJ2-5; weak D call: TRBD2 (6 bases). CDR3 length: 13 residues. Germline loops: CDR1 KGHDR, CDR2 SFDVKD. The V end was cut by 4 bases, the J end by 5 bases, with 10 bases between. The CDR3 spells CATSDPAGETQYF. DNA of the CDR3: TGTGCCACCAGTGACCCCGCGGGGGAGACCCAGTACTTC.

This clonotype was seen many times. This chain links TRBV30 with TRBJ2-7; D possibly uses TRBD1 or TRBD2 (5 bases each). CDR3 length: 14 residues. Looked up from germline, CDR1 is GTSNPN and CDR2 is SVGIG (reference sequence). Trimming stripped 8 bases from V and 3 bases from J, with 20 bases between. CDR3 amino acids: CAGLSRDAGYEQYF. The CDR3, as DNA: TGTGCCGGTCTTTCCCGGGACGCAGGCTACGAGCAGTACTTC.

This clonotype was found many times. The rearrangement uses TRBV28 and TRBJ2-1; the D gene is possibly TRBD2 (5 bases). CDR3 length equals 13 residues. Germline V gene sequence: CDR1 MDHEN, CDR2 SYDVKM. V gave up 2 bases and J gave up 9 bases, with 11 bases separating them. The CDR3 loop reads CASSLGGLREQFF. CDR3 in DNA: TGTGCCAGCAGTTTAGGAGGTCTCCGTGAGCAGTTCTTC. Drawing the rest from reference TRBV28 and TRBJ2-1, the complete variable domain is DVKVTQSSRYLVKRTGEKVFLECVQDMDHENMFWYRQDPGLGLRLIYFSYDVKMKEKGDIPEGYSVSREKKERFSLILESASTNQTSMYLCASSLGGLREQFFGPGTRLTVL.

The chain joins TRBV9 to TRBJ2-2, with unresolved D. V was pared by 0 bases and J by 10 bases, with 7 bases between. The CDR3 is 12 residues long. Germline V gene data show CDR1 as SGDLS and CDR2 as YYNGEE. The DNA for the CDR3 is TGTGCCAGCAGCGTAGGGAATGCGGAGCTGTTTTTT. It codes for CASSVGNAELFF.

A few counts support this clonotype. The junction and the germline gene differ at one end; a read error may be behind it. The chain uses TRBV7-9 and TRBJ2-7, with TRBD1 matching 9 bases. Germline values: CDR1 SEHNR, CDR2 FQNEAQ (reference sequence). The CDR3 is 17 residues long. CDR3 in amino acids: CASSLNYRGQVTYEQCF. The CDR3 bases are TGTGCCAGCAGCTTAAACTACAGGGGGCAAGTTACCTACGAGCAGTGCTTC. The entire variable domain, with the rest obtained from reference TRBV7-9 and TRBJ2-7, is as follows: DTGVSQNPRHKITKRGQNVTFRCDPISEHNRLYWYRQTLGQGPEFLTYFQNEAQLEKSRLLSDRFSAERPKGSFSTLEIQRTEQGDSAMYLCASSLNYRGQVTYEQCFGPGTRLTVT.

The rearrangement uses TRBV6-1 and TRBJ2-3, with 9 bases identical to TRBD1. This CDR3 has 14 residues. V lost 6 bases to trimming and J lost 7 bases; unmatched junction nucleotides: 8. In germline, CDR1 is MNHNS, CDR2 SASEGT. This CDR3 reads CASSRGQGTNTQYF. CDR3 nucleotide sequence: TGTGCCAGCAGCCGAGGACAGGGGACGAATACGCAGTATTTT.

V usage is TRBV28 and J usage is TRBJ2-7, with TRBD1 matching over 8 bases. The CDR3 contains 18 residues. V lost 5 bases and J lost 5; bases outside the gene matches: 20. Germline CDR1 and CDR2: MDHEN and SYDVKM. CDR3 DNA sequence: TGTGCCAGCAGTAGGGACAGGCGCGCGGGGTTACCTACGGACGAGCAGTACTTC. Translation: CASSRDRRAGLPTDEQYF.

This clonotype has a handful of counts. CDR3 loop: CSARDSRIAGELFF. The CDR3 DNA reads TGCAGTGCTAGAGATTCGAGAATCGCCGGGGAGCTGTTTTTT. The V and J genes are TRBV20-1 and TRBJ2-2; D gene ambiguous. The CDR3 length is 14 residues. CDR1 is DFQATT, CDR2 SNEGSKA, per germline (reference sequence). Trimming stripped 0 bases from V and 6 bases from J, with 11 bases between.